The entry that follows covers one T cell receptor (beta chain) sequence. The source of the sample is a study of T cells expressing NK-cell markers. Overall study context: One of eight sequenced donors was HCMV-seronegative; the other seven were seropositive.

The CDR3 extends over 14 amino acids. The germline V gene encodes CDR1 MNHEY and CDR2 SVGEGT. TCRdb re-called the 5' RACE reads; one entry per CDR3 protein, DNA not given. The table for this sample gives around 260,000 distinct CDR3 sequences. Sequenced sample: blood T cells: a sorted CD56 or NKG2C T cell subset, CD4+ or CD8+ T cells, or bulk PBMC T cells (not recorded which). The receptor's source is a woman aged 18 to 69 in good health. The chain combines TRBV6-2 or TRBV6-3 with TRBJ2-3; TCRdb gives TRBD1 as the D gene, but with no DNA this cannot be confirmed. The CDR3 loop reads CASSTPGRTDTQYF.